The clone carrying this T cell receptor (beta chain) occurred many times. Its antigen remains unknown. This sample was taken from a study of glioma-infiltrating T cells. Study outcomes and limitations: Non-neoplastic patients had below-expected tissue-blood divergence, while all gliomas exceeded expectation. Tissue and blood shared very few CDR3 sequences.

Amplification of TCR alpha and beta CDR3 regions from RNA used iRepertoire nested multiplex PCR. For one-step reverse transcription and amplification, 100-400 ng of tissue mRNA or PBMC total RNA was used. Using its own MiXCR run on the multiplex PCR reads, TCRdb lists one record per CDR3 protein. The sample consists of approximately 120,000 distinct CDR3 sequences, more than 20% of them appearing once. The origin of this receptor is a human donor with low-grade glioma or glioblastoma, undergoing nonglioma brain surgery, or in good health (not recorded which). Material for sequencing was glioma tissue, nonneoplastic brain tissue, or PBMCs (not recorded which).

The DNA for the CDR3 is TGTGCCAGTTTAAATAGCGGGAGGGCCTACGAGCAGTACTTC. This sequence encodes CASLNSGRAYEQYF. The chain has TRBV28 and TRBJ2-7, with 11 bases matching TRBD2. V was pared by 9 bases and J by 2 bases, with 6 bases of the junction left unmatched. This CDR3 is built from 14 residues. Per the germline V gene, CDR1 is MDHEN and CDR2 is SYDVKM.